The present entry profiles one TCR beta chain with its context. Its antigen is not identified. This sample is drawn from a study of yellow fever vaccine responses in identical twins. TCRdb ran MiXCR on the RT-PCR reads and lists one entry per CDR3 protein. The sample lists around 20,000 distinct CDR3 sequences, about two thirds occurring once. Overall study results and limits: Twins' T cell vaccine responses reportedly looked partly convergent, partly personalized.

Germline values: CDR1 SGHDN, CDR2 FVKESK. The CDR3 has 12 amino acids. V lost 7 bases to trimming and J lost 9 bases; unmatched junction nucleotides: 6. The gene calls are TRBV14 and TRBJ2-1; 7 positions match TRBD2. The specimen comprised T cells from blood (PBMCs), unsorted or a sorted subset (not recorded which), sampled before or after yellow fever vaccination (not recorded which). The receptor was isolated from a woman younger than 35 who received the yellow fever vaccine. CDR3 coding DNA: TGTGCCAGCAAGAGGGAGGGGACTGAGCAGTTCTTC. Encoded protein: CASKREGTEQFF.